These 18 T cell receptor beta chains share one sample of origin, sequenced in a study of T-cell memory formation after mild COVID-19 (dated by TCRdb to about 2021). Libraries were constructed by 5' RACE. The instrument given in TCRdb is Illumina NovaSeq 6000. TCRdb handled the public reads itself, with Q25 trimming in fastp and clone calling in MiXCR, and kept productive beta chains. Rows with a matching CDR3 protein are joined into one entry that keeps the most common DNA and genes. The sample table contains under 300,000 distinct CDR3 sequences; only one count was recorded for approximately 8.4% of them. Of the sample, about 22% is held by the ten largest clones. Sequenced material: PBMCs or a T cell subset sorted from them (not recorded which). Receptors were obtained from a young man who had mild COVID-19 (a few samples of this study predate the infection). The sample titles of this study are shuffled in the database, so cell type and time point are left out; the donor was told from shared clones.

In this sample, this clonotype turned up many times. V is TRBV5-8 and J is TRBJ1-2; 8 nucleotides agree with TRBD1. After removal of 3 bases from V and 2 bases from J, the junction contained 6 bases not matched to a gene. The CDR3 extends over 15 amino acids. CDR1 and CDR2 (germline): SGHTS, YDEGEE. The CDR3 region has the DNA TGTGCCAGCAGCTGGGGGGACAGGCCAAACTATGGCTACACCTTC. This encodes CASSWGDRPNYGYTF.

This clonotype was seen many times. The chain recombines TRBV5-1 with TRBJ1-1; unclear D gene. This CDR3 region has 12 residues. CDR1 and CDR2 (germline): SGHRS, YFSETQ. V lost 0 bases and J lost 7, with 7 bases in between. CDR3 DNA: TGCGCCAGCAGCTTGGGGGAGAGTGAAGCTTTCTTT. This codes for CASSLGESEAFF.

The rearrangement joins TRBV29-1 to TRBJ2-7, with TRBD2 matching 8 bases. The length of the CDR3 is 15 residues. Germline V gene sequence: CDR1 SQVTM, CDR2 ANQGSEA. Trimming at V came to 0 bases and at J to 4 bases, leaving 8 bases not matched to a gene. The CDR3 sequence: CSVEDKSGGLYEQYF. The CDR3 DNA reads as TGCAGCGTTGAAGATAAGAGCGGGGGCTTGTACGAGCAGTACTTC.

This rearrangement joins TRBV7-2 to TRBJ2-5; tentative D call: TRBD2 (5 bases). Between the trimmed V and J ends, which lost 7 bases and 0 bases, there was a span of 9 bases. The CDR3 is 13 residues long. Germline CDR1 SGHTA, CDR2 FQGNSA. CDR3 in amino acids: CASKHGDQETQYF. The DNA for the CDR3 is TGTGCCAGCAAGCACGGGGACCAAGAGACCCAGTACTTC.

The chain links TRBV7-8 to TRBJ1-2, with D maybe TRBD1 (5 bases). CDR3 length: 16 amino acids. V was shortened by 2 bases and J by 6 bases, with 19 bases between the two germline ends. Germline V lookup: CDR1 SGHVS, CDR2 FQNEAQ. CDR3 in DNA: TGTGCCAGCAGCTTAACCCGTCGGGGGACGCTCGATGGCTACACCTTC. Translating gives CASSLTRRGTLDGYTF.

The J gene is TRBJ1-6, the V gene TRBV20-1; 11 bases map to TRBD1. Per germline, CDR1 DFQATT and CDR2 SNEGSKA (reference sequence). V shed 4 bases, J shed 15 bases, and the junction held 14 bases outside the gene matches. The CDR3 has 15 amino acids. The CDR3 loop reads CSATYDIWTGGNLHF. The CDR3, as DNA: TGCAGTGCTACCTATGATATATGGACAGGGGGCAACCTCCACTTT.

This clonotype was counted between two and nine times. The rearrangement joins TRBV20-1 to TRBJ1-2; D not certain. V shed 0 bases and J shed 2 bases, with 7 bases lying between them. The CDR3 is made up of 13 amino acids. Looked up from germline, CDR1 is DFQATT and CDR2 is SNEGSKA (reference sequence). The chain's CDR3 is CSARDGPNYGYTF. Written as DNA, the CDR3 is TGCAGTGCTAGAGATGGCCCCAACTATGGCTACACCTTC.

The chain is built from TRBV29-1 and TRBJ2-3; D gene ambiguous. Trimming removed 4 bases from V and 2 bases from J, with 7 bases in between. CDR3 length equals 12 residues. From germline, CDR1 is SQVTM and CDR2 ANQGSEA. CDR3 protein: CSVVAITDTQYF. As DNA, the CDR3 is TGCAGCGTTGTGGCCATCACAGATACGCAGTATTTT.

In its sample, this clonotype was seen many times. Its ends do not fully match the called genes, so a read error is possible. The genes are TRBV7-2 and TRBJ2-4; TRBD1 matches at 12 bases. The length of the CDR3 is 13 residues. Germline V gene sequence: CDR1 SGHTA, CDR2 FQGNSA. The CDR3 DNA follows: TGTGCCAGCGGACCGGGACAGGGGGCAATTGGGAACTTC. Translated, it gives CASGPGQGAIGNF.

A few counts support this clonotype. This chain connects TRBV5-1 to TRBJ1-1, with unresolved D. The ends were cut back, 0 bases at V and 1 base at J, with 10 bases in the middle. This CDR3 is built from 15 residues. From germline, CDR1 is SGHRS and CDR2 YFSETQ. The DNA for the CDR3 is TGCGCCAGCAGCTTGGTAGCAGGTTGGAACACTGAAGCTTTCTTT. It specifies CASSLVAGWNTEAFF.

This clonotype was seen more than once but under ten times. This chain connects TRBV15 to TRBJ2-7; D remains unclear. This CDR3 region has 13 residues. The germline gives CDR1 LNHNV, CDR2 YYDKDF (reference sequence). V was clipped by 0 bases and J by 7 bases, with 10 bases between them. CDR3 sequence: CATSREPFWEQYV. The CDR3 coding sequence is TGTGCCACCAGCAGAGAACCCTTTTGGGAGCAGTACGTC.

This rearrangement joins TRBV27 to TRBJ2-7, with a possible D match to TRBD1 (5 bases). The germline V gene has CDR1 MNHEY and CDR2 SMNVEV (reference sequence). Trimming left V 6 bases short and J 3 bases short, with 12 bases between. The CDR3 contains 13 residues. The CDR3 loop is CASSGRAIYEQYF. The CDR3 bases are TGTGCCAGCAGCGGCAGGGCGATCTACGAGCAGTACTTC.

This clonotype was observed a few times. As DNA, the CDR3 is TGTGCCAGCAGCCAAACAGGGGAATATGGAAACACCATATATTTT. Translating gives CASSQTGEYGNTIYF. The J gene is TRBJ1-3, the V gene TRBV7-9, with 7 nucleotides matching TRBD1. Germline CDR1 reads SEHNR; CDR2 reads FQNEAQ (reference sequence). The CDR3 extends over 15 amino acids. Trimming took 5 bases from V and 3 from J; bases not matched to a gene: 7. The whole variable domain, remainder taken from reference TRBV7-9 and TRBJ1-3, is DTGVSQNPRHKITKRGQNVTFRCDPISEHNRLYWYRQTLGQGPEFLTYFQNEAQLEKSRLLSDRFSAERPKGSFSTLEIQRTEQGDSAMYLCASSQTGEYGNTIYFGEGSWLTVV.

This clonotype has at least ten counts. V and J are TRBV5-1 and TRBJ1-2, with TRBD1 matching 9 bases. V shed 0 bases, J shed 5 bases, and the junction held 5 bases outside the gene matches. This CDR3 region has 15 residues. Germline CDR1 reads SGHRS; CDR2 reads YFSETQ. The CDR3, as DNA: TGCGCCAGCAGCTTGGAACAGGGGGCCGGTTATGGCTACACCTTC. It yields the protein CASSLEQGAGYGYTF.

This clonotype was observed a handful of times. The chain employs TRBV11-3 and TRBJ2-2; a weak D match, TRBD2 (5 bases). The germline CDR1 and CDR2 sequences are SGHNT and YENEEA. There are 13 residues in the CDR3. Trimming cost V 8 bases and J 0 bases, with 7 bases left between them. DNA of the CDR3: TGTGCCAGCGGGAGCACGAACACCGGGGAGCTGTTTTTT. Protein: CASGSTNTGELFF.

Ten or more counts support this clonotype. In DNA form, the CDR3 reads TGTGCCAGCAGCTTGGACACAGATACGCAGTATTTT. Translation gives CASSLDTDTQYF. The chain combines TRBV7-2 with TRBJ2-3; D unresolved. The germline V gene has CDR1 SGHTA and CDR2 FQGNSA. This CDR3 comprises 12 residues. The ends were cut back, 3 bases at V and 2 bases at J, with 3 bases in the middle.

At least ten counts were recorded for this clonotype. The genes are TRBV7-2 and TRBJ1-3; perhaps TRBD1 as D (5 bases). The germline CDR1 and CDR2 sequences are SGHTA and FQGNSA. V was pared by 5 bases and J by 0 bases, with 14 bases between. The CDR3 spans 16 residues. For the CDR3, the DNA is TGTGCCAGCAGCCCTGGGACGGCGATCTCTGGAAACACCATATATTTT. As protein: CASSPGTAISGNTIYF.

This clonotype was counted only a few times. The V call is TRBV19, the J call TRBJ2-4, with D tentatively TRBD1 (6 bases). Germline V CDR1 and CDR2: LNHDA, SQIVND (reference sequence). The CDR3 runs to 15 residues. V lost 6 bases to trimming and J lost 6 bases, with 18 bases between them. The CDR3 DNA follows: TGTGCCAGTAGCCCCGGGACATCAATCGGAAACATTCAGTACTTC. Translated: CASSPGTSIGNIQYF. The full variable domain, with the rest looked up from reference TRBV19 and TRBJ2-4, is DGGITQSPKYLFRKEGQNVTLSCEQNLNHDAMYWYRQDPGQGLRLIYYSQIVNDFQKGDIAEGYSVSREKKESFPLTVTSAQKNPTAFYLCASSPGTSIGNIQYFGAGTRLSVL.